This T cell receptor (beta chain) derives from a study of human T cells and chemical hapten exposure. Germline CDR1 SGHAT, CDR2 FQDESV (reference sequence). The CDR3 covers 18 residues. V gave up 1 base and J gave up 6 bases; unmatched junction bases: 14. This clonotype appeared a few times. In the original analysis: Samples held a median of approximately 96,000 TCRs, range about 23,224–690,600. TCRdb re-called the RACE reads with MiXCR, one entry per CDR3 protein. TCRdb, rather than the study authors, made the V and J calls. In the table there are 200,000 to 300,000 distinct CDR3 sequences, 7.5% to 10% of which are singletons. The time point denotes: pre-sensitization, week 0. The treatment: therapeutic diphenylcyclopropenone sensitization with weekly scalp DPC.

The sequence was collected from a woman in her thirties or forties with alopecia areata. Some clones in this sample may be carry-over from other donors' samples. The J gene is TRBJ2-3, the V gene TRBV11-1; 9 bases fit TRBD2. The input for sequencing was whole blood, taken in connection with sensitization to the hapten diphenylcyclopropenone (DPC). CDR3: CASSLGAIGGRAADTQYF. CDR3 nucleotides: TGTGCCAGCAGCTTAGGCGCGATCGGCGGGAGGGCCGCGGATACGCAGTATTTT.